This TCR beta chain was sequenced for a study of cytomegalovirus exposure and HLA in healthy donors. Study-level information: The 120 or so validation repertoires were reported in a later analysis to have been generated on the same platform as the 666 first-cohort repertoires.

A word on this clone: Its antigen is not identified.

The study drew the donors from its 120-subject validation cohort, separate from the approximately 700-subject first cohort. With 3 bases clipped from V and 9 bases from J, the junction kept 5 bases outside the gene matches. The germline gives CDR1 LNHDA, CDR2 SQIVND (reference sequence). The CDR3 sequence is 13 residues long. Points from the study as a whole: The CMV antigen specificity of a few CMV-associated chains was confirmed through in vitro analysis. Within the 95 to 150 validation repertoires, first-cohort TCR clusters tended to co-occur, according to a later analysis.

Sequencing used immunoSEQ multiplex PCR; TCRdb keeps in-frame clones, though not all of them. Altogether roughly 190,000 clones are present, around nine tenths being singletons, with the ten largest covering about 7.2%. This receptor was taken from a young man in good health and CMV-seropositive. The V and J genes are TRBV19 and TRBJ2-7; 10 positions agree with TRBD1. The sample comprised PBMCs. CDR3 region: CASSIDRGLGQYF. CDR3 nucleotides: TGTGCCAGTAGTATCGACAGGGGGCTGGGGCAGTACTTC.